A single sample is the source of the 9 T cell receptor beta chains below, sequenced in a study of OX40 agonist ivuxolimab in advanced cancers. Sequencing used immunoSEQ multiplex PCR; TCRdb keeps in-frame clones, though not all of them. The sample has about 45,000 clones, just under 95% seen once. Specimen: CD4+ or CD8+ T cells sorted from blood, collected in a trial of the OX40 agonist ivuxolimab. The receptor set was obtained from an adult with an advanced solid tumor such as melanoma, head and neck, liver or kidney cancer.

The rearrangement uses TRBV28 and TRBJ2-7; maybe TRBD1 (6 bases). The CDR3 contains 15 residues. V lost 2 bases and J 5 bases, leaving 16 bases between the germline ends. Germline CDR1 reads MDHEN; CDR2 reads SYDVKM. The CDR3: CASSLRGKLADEQYF. The CDR3 DNA follows: TGTGCCAGCAGTTTAAGGGGGAAGCTCGCGGACGAGCAGTACTTC.

The chain employs TRBV5-1 and TRBJ1-1; the D gene is possibly TRBD1 (5 bases). CDR3 length equals 15 residues. Germline V gives CDR1 SGHRS, CDR2 YFSETQ. V shed 4 bases and J shed 1 base, with 14 bases lying between them. CDR3 sequence (DNA): TGCGCCAGCAGCGTCCACCCGACAGAGAACACTGAAGCTTTCTTT. Amino acid sequence: CASSVHPTENTEAFF.

The rearrangement joins TRBV5-1 to TRBJ2-2, with 9 positions matching TRBD2. V shed 0 bases and J 0 bases; nucleotides not matched to a gene: 12. The CDR3 runs to 20 residues. CDR1 and CDR2 (germline): SGHRS, YFSETQ. CDR3 nucleotide sequence: TGCGCCAGCAGCTTGGATCCTAGCGGGATCCTTACTGCGAACACCGGGGAGCTGTTTTTT. This sequence encodes CASSLDPSGILTANTGELFF. The variable domain in full, completed from reference TRBV5-1 and TRBJ2-2, reads KAGVTQTPRYLIKTRGQQVTLSCSPISGHRSVSWYQQTPGQGLQFLFEYFSETQRNKGNFPGRFSGRQFSNSRSEMNVSTLELGDSALYLCASSLDPSGILTANTGELFFGEGSRLTVL.

The rearrangement links TRBV5-1 to TRBJ1-1, with unresolved D. The CDR3 has 15 residues. Between the trimmed V and J ends, which lost 0 bases and 0 bases, there was a span of 9 bases. Germline lookup yields CDR1 SGHRS and CDR2 YFSETQ. For the CDR3, the DNA is TGCGCCAGCAGCTTGGAGAGTACCATGAACACTGAAGCTTTCTTT. The encoded protein is CASSLESTMNTEAFF.

This clone was counted only a few times. This rearrangement joins TRBV5-1 to TRBJ2-3, with D perhaps matching TRBD1 or TRBD2 (5 bases each). Trimming took off 7 bases at V and 3 bases at J, with 9 bases between the two ends. The CDR3 is 12 amino acids. The germline gives CDR1 SGHRS, CDR2 YFSETQ. CDR3 protein: CASHEGTDTQYF. In DNA form, the CDR3 reads TGCGCCAGCCACGAGGGGACAGATACGCAGTATTTT.

V and J are TRBV20-1 and TRBJ2-7; D gene uncertain. The CDR3 is 10 residues long. Germline V CDR1 and CDR2: DFQATT, SNEGSKA (reference sequence). With 3 bases removed from V and 4 bases from J, the gap between germline ends came to 4 bases. CDR3 nucleotides: TGCAGTGCTAGTGCATACGAGCAGTACTTC. Translating it yields CSASAYEQYF.

The gene calls are TRBV6-1 and TRBJ1-1; 7 bases are a match to TRBD1. V shed 5 bases and J 7 bases; nucleotides not matched to a gene: 7. Looked up from germline, CDR1 is MNHNS and CDR2 is SASEGT. This CDR3 is 13 amino acids long. The CDR3 DNA is TGTGCCAGCAGTCGATTTAGACAGGGTGAAGCTTTCTTT. Amino acids: CASSRFRQGEAFF.

This clone was seen only once. The V gene is TRBV27, the J gene TRBJ2-7; D unresolved. Germline CDR1 is MNHEY and CDR2 is SMNVEV (reference sequence). This CDR3 has 14 amino acids. V was shortened by 4 bases and J by 0 bases, with 10 bases between the two germline ends. The CDR3 region is CASSSRLDSYEQYF. CDR3 sequence (DNA): TGTGCCAGCAGTTCCAGACTGGACTCCTACGAGCAGTACTTC.

This clone was picked up one time. CDR3 sequence: CASSENEQYF. The CDR3, as DNA: TGTGCCAGCAGTGAAAACGAGCAGTACTTC. The rearrangement links TRBV2 to TRBJ2-7; D ambiguous. The CDR3 runs to 10 residues. The germline V and J ends were trimmed by 2 bases and 5 bases, with 1 base remaining between them. Germline CDR1 and CDR2: SNHLY and FYNNEI.